This TCR beta chain derives from a study of T-cell memory formation after mild COVID-19. This clonotype has ten or more counts. One entry per CDR3 protein results from TCRdb running MiXCR on the 5' RACE reads. The table lists around 320,000 distinct CDR3 sequences, 14% of them singletons. Germline V gene sequence: CDR1 DFQATT, CDR2 SNEGSKA (reference sequence). The V gene lost 5 bases and the J gene lost 7 bases, with 15 bases spanning the gap. CDR3 length: 13 residues. Sequenced input: PBMCs or a T cell subset sorted from them (not recorded which). V and J are TRBV20-1 and TRBJ2-4, with D tentatively TRBD1 (7 bases). The TCR originated in a man younger than 35 who had mild COVID-19 (a few samples of this study predate the infection). Cell type and time point are not known. The CDR3, as DNA: TGCAGTGCTCAGGACAGGCGGGGCAACATTCAGTACTTC. Protein: CSAQDRRGNIQYF.